These 28 T cell receptor beta chains originate from one sample sequenced in a study of blood T cells in healthy people across ages. The second PCR ran about 6 to 12 cycles with a sample-barcoded 5' primer and J-beta primers. TCRdb passed the 5' RACE reads through MiXCR, listing each CDR3 protein once. The sample holds around 1,500,000 distinct CDR3 sequences, roughly 40% seen once. Specimen: blood. These receptors all stem from a woman under 30 in good health.

The CDR3 sequence is CASRARAGDMNTEAFF. DNA for the CDR3: TGTGCCAGCAGGGCCAGGGCTGGGGACATGAACACTGAAGCTTTCTTT. The genes are TRBV2 and TRBJ1-1, with D perhaps TRBD1 (6 bases). The CDR3 spans 16 residues. Germline assignment: CDR1 SNHLY and CDR2 FYNNEI. V dropped 6 bases and J dropped 0 bases, with 17 bases sitting between them.

This chain links TRBV10-3 with TRBJ2-5; D gene uncertain. CDR1 and CDR2 from the germline V gene are ENHRY and SYGVKD. This CDR3 contains 12 residues. V shed 4 bases and J shed 11 bases, with 14 bases lying between them. CDR3 sequence: CAISADSNEQYF. CDR3 nucleotide sequence: TGTGCCATCAGTGCAGATTCGAATGAGCAGTACTTC.

This clonotype occurred many times. The gene calls are TRBV4-1 and TRBJ2-1, with 15 positions matching TRBD2. The ends lost 2 bases at V and 7 bases at J; junction bases unmatched: 6. Per germline, CDR1 MGHRA and CDR2 YSYEKL. CDR3 length: 17 residues. CDR3 region: CASSQWTSGRASNEQFF. CDR3 sequence (DNA): TGCGCCAGCAGCCAATGGACTAGCGGGAGGGCCTCAAATGAGCAGTTCTTC.

The CDR3 bases are TGTGCCAGCAGCCAAGATGGCCAGGGGAGCTACAATGAGCAGTTCTTC. This gives the protein CASSQDGQGSYNEQFF. V is TRBV3-1 and J is TRBJ2-1; weak D call: TRBD1 (6 bases). Between the trimmed V and J ends, which lost 0 bases and 3 bases, there was a span of 12 bases. The CDR3 has 16 residues. Germline V gene sequence: CDR1 LGHDT, CDR2 YNNKEL (reference sequence).

Regarding this clonotype: One end of the junction does not line up with germline, which may come from a read error. V and J are TRBV6-6 and TRBJ2-3, with 14 nucleotides matching TRBD2. This CDR3 has 14 residues. In germline, CDR1 is MNHNY, CDR2 SVGAGI (reference sequence). In nucleotides, the CDR3 is TGTGCCAGCAGTTATACTACCGGGACTAGCGGGGGTAATTTT. This sequence encodes CASSYTTGTSGGNF.

This clonotype turned up a few times. The chain joins TRBV29-1 to TRBJ2-3, with 7 bases lining up with TRBD1. The V segment lost 6 bases and the J segment 6 bases; nucleotides outside the gene matches: 9. The CDR3 length is 13 residues. Germline V gene lookup returns CDR1 SQVTM and CDR2 ANQGSEA. CDR3 sequence: CSVGDRAADTQYF. CDR3 in DNA: TGCAGCGTCGGAGACAGGGCGGCGGATACGCAGTATTTT.

The table lists this clonotype with a few counts. The chain couples TRBV25-1 to TRBJ2-7; a possible D gene is TRBD1 (6 bases). The germline V gene has CDR1 MGHDK and CDR2 SYGVNS. Trimming pared 5 bases from V and 2 bases from J, leaving 13 bases between. The CDR3 spans 14 residues. Here the CDR3 reads CASSPGHLTYEQYF. The CDR3 DNA is TGTGCCAGCAGTCCGGGACATCTAACCTACGAGCAGTACTTC.

This clonotype was observed a handful of times. This chain joins TRBV2 and TRBJ2-1; D remains ambiguous. V gave up 2 bases and J gave up 10 bases, with 9 bases separating them. Germline lookup yields CDR1 SNHLY and CDR2 FYNNEI. The CDR3 is 12 residues long. The CDR3 region is CASSERTEEQFF. CDR3 nucleotide sequence: TGTGCCAGCAGTGAACGAACCGAGGAGCAGTTCTTC.

The V and J genes are TRBV12-3 or TRBV12-4 and TRBJ1-1; possibly TRBD1 for D (6 bases). Trimming took 7 bases from V and 1 from J, leaving 19 bases between them. The CDR3 contains 16 residues. The DNA for the CDR3 is TGTGCCAGCATAGGGACACTGATCTCTTCGAACACTGAAGCTTTCTTT. The encoded protein is CASIGTLISSNTEAFF.

In this sample, this clonotype turned up once. The chain recombines TRBV27 with TRBJ2-1; 11 bases line up with TRBD2. CDR1 and CDR2 from the germline V gene are MNHEY and SMNVEV (reference sequence). This CDR3 is built from 15 residues. Unmatched junction bases numbered 6, after V lost 1 base and J lost 10 bases. The CDR3 coding sequence is TGTGCCAGCAGTTTATTTGTAGCGGGAGGGGGAGAGCAGTTCTTC. Encoded protein: CASSLFVAGGGEQFF.

The V and J genes are TRBV9 and TRBJ2-7, with D unresolved. This CDR3 comprises 14 residues. Germline-derived CDR1 and CDR2 are SGDLS and YYNGEE. Trimming took off 4 bases at V and 2 bases at J, with 13 bases between the two ends. In nucleotides, the CDR3 is TGTGCCAGCAGCCCTCAGACGGGCCCCTACGAGCAGTACTTC. Translation gives CASSPQTGPYEQYF.

This chain joins TRBV30 and TRBJ2-1; tentative D call: TRBD1 (5 bases). V lost 8 bases and J lost 15, with 23 bases in between. Germline V gene lookup returns CDR1 GTSNPN and CDR2 SVGIG (reference sequence). The CDR3 is made up of 12 amino acids. The CDR3 nucleotides are TGTGCCGGGTCCTACGAAAAGGGGAATCTGTTCTTC. This sequence encodes CAGSYEKGNLFF.

The rearrangement links TRBV4-1 to TRBJ2-2, with D possibly matching TRBD2 (5 bases). CDR1 and CDR2 from the germline V gene are MGHRA and YSYEKL. V shed 6 bases and J shed 7 bases, with 18 bases lying between them. This CDR3 region has 15 residues. DNA of the CDR3: TGCGCCAGCAGGTTCCCAGGACTTGACCGCGGGGAGCTGTTTTTT. Translation: CASRFPGLDRGELFF.

This clonotype was detected once. The chain uses TRBV15 and TRBJ2-1; D call uncertain. The CDR3 sequence is 15 residues long. Trimming left V 3 bases short and J 7 bases short, with 16 bases between. Germline values: CDR1 LNHNV, CDR2 YYDKDF (reference sequence). CDR3: CATSRGSVGRNEQFF. The CDR3 nucleotides read TGTGCCACCAGCAGGGGCTCGGTGGGTAGGAATGAGCAGTTCTTC.

A few counts support this clonotype. The chain has TRBV6-1 and TRBJ1-1, with D tentatively TRBD1 (6 bases). Germline CDR1 MNHNS, CDR2 SASEGT. The CDR3 totals 13 residues. The germline V and J ends were trimmed by 6 bases and 0 bases, with 8 bases remaining between them. For the CDR3, the DNA is TGTGCCAGCAGGGACAGATTGAACACTGAAGCTTTCTTT. Translating gives CASRDRLNTEAFF.

The chain employs TRBV10-2 and TRBJ2-1; D may be TRBD2 (6 bases). CDR3 length: 15 amino acids. Looked up from germline, CDR1 is WSHSY and CDR2 is SAAADI. Trimming stripped 0 bases from V and 6 bases from J, with 12 bases between. The CDR3 nucleotides read TGCGCCAGCAGTGAGTCGTATGGGGGAGGCAATGAGCAGTTCTTC. Its translation is CASSESYGGGNEQFF.

This clonotype was detected a few times. The chain uses TRBV7-8 and TRBJ2-3; 7 bases fit TRBD2. The CDR3 runs to 16 residues. Per the germline V gene, CDR1 is SGHVS and CDR2 is FQNEAQ. V dropped 5 bases and J dropped 3; count of bases not matched to a gene: 11. The DNA of the CDR3 is TGTGCCAGCAGCGGCTTTGGACTAGTAAAGACAGATACGCAGTATTTT. This translates into CASSGFGLVKTDTQYF.

This clonotype was recorded a few times. The chain uses TRBV5-1 and TRBJ2-7, with D hard to call. The J call may not be correct, given that the DNA end is closer to TRBJ2-5. Germline V gene sequence: CDR1 SGHRS, CDR2 YFSETQ. The CDR3 sequence is 13 residues long. The CDR3 DNA reads TGCGCCAGCAGCGGCACGATTTCGGAGACCCAGTACTTC. The encoded protein is CASSGTISETQYF.

There are a few counts of this clonotype. The chain combines TRBV9 with TRBJ1-2, with 7 nucleotides matching TRBD1. The V gene's germline CDR1 is SGDLS and CDR2 YYNGEE. J was trimmed by 6 bases and V by 3 bases; bases with no gene match: 5. The length of the CDR3 is 13 residues. CDR3 DNA: TGTGCCAGCAGCGACAGGGGTTTAGATGGCTACACCTTC. This codes for CASSDRGLDGYTF.

The CDR3 bases are TGTGCCAGCAGTCCTGACGGACAGCACATAGACACTGAAGCTTTCTTT. Protein: CASSPDGQHIDTEAFF. V is TRBV6-6 and J is TRBJ1-1; D may be TRBD1 (6 bases). Between the trimmed V and J ends, which lost 5 bases and 3 bases, there was a span of 19 bases. CDR3 length: 16 amino acids. Germline CDR1 is MNHNY and CDR2 is SVGAGI (reference sequence).

The gene calls are TRBV16 and TRBJ1-2; D gene ambiguous. The CDR3 totals 14 residues. CDR1 KGHSY and CDR2 FQNENV come from the germline V gene. The V gene lost 0 bases and the J gene lost 2 bases, with 7 bases spanning the gap. The CDR3 nucleotides read TGTGCCAGCAGCCAATCTCTGCAAAACTATGGCTACACCTTC. This translates into CASSQSLQNYGYTF. The full variable domain, rest sourced from reference TRBV16 and TRBJ1-2, is GEEVAQTPKHLVRGEGQKAKLYCAPIKGHSYVFWYQQVLKNEFKFLISFQNENVFDETGMPKERFSAKCLPNSPCSLEIQATKLEDSAVYFCASSQSLQNYGYTFGSGTRLTVV.

CDR3 nucleotides: TGTGCCAGCAGCCACATTTTCACCTCTCAAGAGACCCAGTACTTC. It translates to CASSHIFTSQETQYF. The chain links TRBV7-2 to TRBJ2-5; D unresolved. This CDR3 has 15 amino acids. Trimming stripped 5 bases from V and 2 bases from J, with 15 bases between. CDR1 SGHTA and CDR2 FQGNSA come from the germline V gene.

In this sample, this clonotype turned up a few times. The chain is built from TRBV28 and TRBJ1-2, with D uncertain. Germline-derived CDR1 and CDR2 are MDHEN and SYDVKM. The CDR3 is 12 residues long. The V and J ends lost 5 bases and 5 bases respectively, with 9 bases between them. As DNA, the CDR3 is TGTGCCAGCAGTGTCGACATGTATGGCTACACCTTC. This gives the protein CASSVDMYGYTF.

This clonotype was seen a few times. The chain recombines TRBV12-3 or TRBV12-4 with TRBJ2-3, with no clear D. This CDR3 is 15 amino acids long. V dropped 3 bases and J dropped 0 bases, with 10 bases sitting between them. The CDR3 region has the DNA TGTGCCAGCAGTTTCGGCGATTATAGCACAGATACGCAGTATTTT. Protein: CASSFGDYSTDTQYF.

The chain employs TRBV5-1 and TRBJ2-3, with 8 nucleotides matching TRBD2. The CDR3 is made up of 16 amino acids. Germline CDR1 is SGHRS and CDR2 is YFSETQ. The V and J ends lost 4 bases and 1 base, in that order; junction bases with no gene match: 8. CDR3 DNA sequence: TGCGCCAGCAGCCTGGGACTGACTAGCGGCACAGATACGCAGTATTTT. Amino acids: CASSLGLTSGTDTQYF.

The V and J genes are TRBV4-1 and TRBJ2-5, with 8 bases lining up with TRBD2. Germline V lookup: CDR1 MGHRA, CDR2 YSYEKL. Unmatched junction bases numbered 11, after V lost 0 bases and J lost 5 bases. The CDR3 is made up of 17 amino acids. CDR3 sequence (DNA): TGCGCCAGCAGCCAAGAAGGTCCTAGCGGGCCACAGGAGACCCAGTACTTC. Its translation: CASSQEGPSGPQETQYF.

The chain joins TRBV3-1 to TRBJ2-2; D is ambiguous. Germline V gene lookup returns CDR1 LGHDT and CDR2 YNNKEL (reference sequence). The CDR3 has 15 residues. Trimming took 4 bases from V and 0 from J, leaving 9 bases between them. The DNA of the CDR3 is TGTGCCAGCAGCCGGACCCGGGCGAACACCGGGGAGCTGTTTTTT. Protein sequence: CASSRTRANTGELFF. Complete variable domain (other parts from reference TRBV3-1 and TRBJ2-2): DTAVSQTPKYLVTQMGNDKSIKCEQNLGHDTMYWYKQDSKKFLKIMFSYNNKELIINETVPNRFSPKSPDKAHLNLHINSLELGDSAVYFCASSRTRANTGELFFGEGSRLTVL.

V usage is TRBV20-1 and J usage is TRBJ2-2; 7 bases match TRBD2. Germline values: CDR1 DFQATT, CDR2 SNEGSKA (reference sequence). Unmatched junction bases numbered 3, after V lost 2 bases and J lost 0 bases. The CDR3 sequence is 15 residues long. This CDR3 is CSARLAESNTGELFF. The DNA for the CDR3 is TGCAGTGCTAGACTAGCGGAGTCGAACACCGGGGAGCTGTTTTTT.